The present T cell receptor beta chain was sequenced within a study of T-cell reconstitution after alpha-beta-depleted transplantation in children. Construction of the TCRbeta library involved unique molecular identifiers. TCRdb re-called the PCR reads through MiXCR, storing one row per CDR3 protein. The sample has 150,000 to 250,000 distinct CDR3 sequences, about 14% seen once. Trimming left V 1 base short and J 5 bases short, with 9 bases between. Germline V gives CDR1 SGHAT, CDR2 FQNNGV. This CDR3 comprises 13 residues. Sequencing was performed on PBMCs from the stem cell graft donor, taken from the stem cell graft. This sequence originates from a human donor who donated a stem cell graft to a child with acute lymphoblastic leukemia. The chain has TRBV11-2 and TRBJ2-7; D is unresolved. The CDR3 coding sequence is TGTGCCAGCAGCTTAGTAGGTAGCCACGAGCAGTACTTC. It yields the protein CASSLVGSHEQYF.